This T cell receptor beta chain was obtained from a study of T cell repertoires in cytomegalovirus infection. The V gene's germline CDR1 is MNHNS and CDR2 SASEGT. V trimming: 2 bases; J trimming: 4 bases; junction bases outside the gene matches: 6. The CDR3 covers 15 residues. TCRdb called the reads again in MiXCR, with one record for every CDR3 protein. The sample lists hundreds of thousands of distinct CDR3 sequences, around 32% seen once, with 15% to 20% in the top ten. A word on this clonotype: The antigen is undetermined.

V gene TRBV6-1 combines with J gene TRBJ1-1; TRBD1 agrees at 8 bases. The source was cultured PBMCs, collected from culture after CMV antigen stimulation. The TCR originated in a human donor in good health (CMV status not recorded). Some clones in this sample may be carry-over from other donors' samples. CDR3 in DNA: TGTGCCAGCAGTGAACAGGGGGCGAGGGGCACTGAAGCTTTCTTT. Translating it yields CASSEQGARGTEAFF.